This T cell receptor (beta chain) was observed in a study of blood T cell repertoires in COVID-19. On the study more broadly: Whether acute or convalescent, the COVID-19 samples came from the United States, Italy and Spain. T cells, B-cell-depleted T cells, or PBMCs provided the cDNA or gDNA that served as material.

Patients at the Seattle site were enrolled during active infection and followed longitudinally. Germline CDR1 reads SEHNR; CDR2 reads FQNEAQ (reference sequence). Unmatched junction bases numbered 12, after V lost 1 base and J lost 7 bases. The CDR3 consists of 17 residues. In the authors' workflow: Nucleated cell number was recorded as an estimate derived from reference gene primer amplification. Produced via immunoSEQ multiplex PCR; TCRdb's table is partial and in-frame only. That table is the source of V, J and clone size, and D and trimming were worked out from the DNA. Among hundreds of thousands of clones listed, approximately 90% were seen once.

Specimen: peripheral blood. The source of this sequence is a man younger than 35 with COVID-19, enrolled during active disease. The rearrangement joins TRBV7-9 to TRBJ2-7; 11 nucleotides match TRBD1. CDR3 sequence reads: CASSLGRLGQGAEEQYF. For the CDR3, the DNA is TGTGCCAGCAGCTTAGGGCGCTTAGGACAGGGGGCGGAGGAGCAGTACTTC.